The 3 T cell receptor beta chains below come from one sample, sequenced in a study of ipilimumab plus nivolumab after autologous stem cell transplantation. Here immunoSEQ multiplex PCR was the method, and the copy in TCRdb shows in-frame clones only, minus some. The data hold about 40,000 clones, with 80% to 95% observed a single time. The sample consisted of PBMCs, taken in a trial of ipilimumab plus nivolumab as post-transplant consolidation. The receptors originated from a male donor with multiple myeloma.

The gene calls are TRBV27 and TRBJ2-3; D remains ambiguous. CDR1 and CDR2 (germline): MNHEY, SMNVEV (reference sequence). V shed 8 bases and J shed 0 bases, with 9 bases lying between them. This CDR3 contains 13 residues. CDR3 nucleotide sequence: TGTGCCAGCTCCCATACTAGCACAGATACGCAGTATTTT. This translates into CASSHTSTDTQYF.

The chain employs TRBV5-1 and TRBJ2-1; D gene uncertain. This CDR3 comprises 15 residues. Germline V gene lookup returns CDR1 SGHRS and CDR2 YFSETQ. Trimming shortened V by 0 bases and J by 1 base, and 8 bases separated the two germline ends. CDR3 residues: CASSLVSSSYNEQFF. DNA of the CDR3: TGCGCCAGCAGCTTGGTTTCTAGTTCCTACAATGAGCAGTTCTTC.

The chain links TRBV15 to TRBJ2-5; 7 bases map to TRBD2. The last part of the DNA fits TRBJ2-7 better; the J call may be wrong. Germline V gene data show CDR1 as LNHNV and CDR2 as YYDKDF (reference sequence). The CDR3 is 14 residues long. The CDR3 here is CATSAGGSSYEQYF. CDR3 nucleotide sequence: TGTGCCACCAGCGCCGGGGGGAGCTCCTACGAGCAGTACTTC.